A single sample is the source of the 14 T cell receptor beta chains below, sequenced in a study of blood T cell repertoires in COVID-19. The data were produced by immunoSEQ multiplex PCR, yet TCRdb's version contains in-frame clones alone and is incomplete. The table includes around 160,000 clones, approximately 80% detected once. The sequencing sample was made of peripheral blood. Receptors originate from a man in his sixties with active or convalescent COVID-19.

This clone has just a few counts. V usage is TRBV6-5 and J usage is TRBJ2-7; 9 bases are shared with TRBD1. CDR1 is MNHEY and CDR2 is SVGAGI in the germline V gene. This CDR3 comprises 15 residues. V was clipped by 5 bases and J by 4 bases; unmatched bases: 9. The CDR3 nucleotides are TGTGCCAGCAGTCATTACAGGGGGCGTCGGTACGAGCAGTACTTC. Protein: CASSHYRGRRYEQYF.

V and J are TRBV5-6 and TRBJ1-4, with 8 nucleotides matching TRBD1. The CDR3 has 16 amino acids. CDR1 and CDR2 from the germline V gene are SGHDT and YYEEEE. With V trimmed by 4 bases and J by 2 bases, 7 bases remained unmatched. This CDR3 is CASSNDRGRTNEKLFF. CDR3 DNA sequence: TGTGCCAGCAGCAATGACAGGGGAAGGACTAATGAAAAACTGTTTTTT.

V is TRBV12-5 and J is TRBJ2-1, with 13 bases aligning to TRBD2. From germline, CDR1 is LGHNT and CDR2 FRNRAP. The CDR3 consists of 17 residues. The trim removed 2 bases at V and 5 bases at J, leaving 6 bases unmatched. CDR3 nucleotides: TGTGCTAGTGGTTTGATTACTAGCGGGAGGGCCCACAATGAGCAGTTCTTC. Protein: CASGLITSGRAHNEQFF. Based on the CDR3 plus reference TRBV12-5 and TRBJ2-1, the full variable domain is DARVTQTPRHKVTEMGQEVTMRCQPILGHNTVFWYRQTMMQGLELLAYFRNRAPLDDSGMPKDRFSAEMPDATLATLKIQPSEPRDSAVYFCASGLITSGRAHNEQFFGPGTRLTVL.

The chain employs TRBV5-1 and TRBJ2-7; unclear D gene. V was pared by 1 base and J by 2 bases, with 7 bases between. The CDR3 consists of 13 residues. CDR1 and CDR2 from the germline V gene are SGHRS and YFSETQ. CDR3 sequence (DNA): TGCGCCAGCAGCTTGACTGAGACCTACGAGCAGTACTTC. Its translation is CASSLTETYEQYF. Looking up the rest from reference TRBV5-1 and TRBJ2-7 gives the full variable domain: KAGVTQTPRYLIKTRGQQVTLSCSPISGHRSVSWYQQTPGQGLQFLFEYFSETQRNKGNFPGRFSGRQFSNSRSEMNVSTLELGDSALYLCASSLTETYEQYFGPGTRLTVT.

The chain has TRBV10-2 and TRBJ2-7; 9 positions agree with TRBD1. Germline loops: CDR1 WSHSY, CDR2 SAAADI. The V segment lost 8 bases and the J segment 3 bases; nucleotides outside the gene matches: 11. This CDR3 is built from 15 residues. The CDR3 nucleotides read TGCGCCAGCCGCAGGGACAGGGAGGTTTTCTACGAGCAGTACTTC. This gives the protein CASRRDREVFYEQYF.

This chain uses TRBV28 with TRBJ2-1, with D possibly matching TRBD2 (6 bases). Trimming stripped 5 bases from V and 16 bases from J, with 18 bases between. From germline, CDR1 is MDHEN and CDR2 SYDVKM. The CDR3 contains 12 residues. CDR3 DNA sequence: TGTGCCAGCAGTGCCCCCCGGGGGATGTATTTCTTC. Translation gives CASSAPRGMYFF.

The chain uses TRBV11-2 and TRBJ1-1; TRBD1 is a possible D gene (5 bases). CDR1 and CDR2 (germline): SGHAT, FQNNGV. The CDR3 sequence is 15 residues long. V dropped 5 bases and J dropped 0 bases, with 13 bases sitting between them. The CDR3 region is CASSAPGGLNTEAFF. The CDR3 DNA follows: TGTGCCAGCAGCGCACCGGGGGGATTGAACACTGAAGCTTTCTTT.

V and J are TRBV15 and TRBJ1-2; the match to TRBD1 covers 11 bases. The CDR3 contains 15 residues. CDR1 is LNHNV, CDR2 YYDKDF, per germline (reference sequence). With V trimmed by 3 bases and J by 2 bases, 2 bases remained unmatched. In DNA, the CDR3 is TGTGCCACCAGCAGGGGACAGGGGGGGAACTATGGCTACACCTTC. It codes for CATSRGQGGNYGYTF.

The chain couples TRBV24-1 to TRBJ2-1, with TRBD2 identical over 8 bases. Germline V lookup: CDR1 KGHDR, CDR2 SFDVKD. J lost 1 base, V lost 4 bases, and 8 bases had no gene match. The CDR3 is 17 residues long. CDR3 DNA: TGTGCCACCAGTGAGAGAGGTAGCGGGATATCCTACAATGAGCAGTTCTTC. It translates to CATSERGSGISYNEQFF.

This chain connects TRBV3-1 (or the pseudogene TRBV3-2) to TRBJ2-5, with TRBD1 as a possible D gene (5 bases). CDR3 length equals 14 residues. Per germline, CDR1 LGHDT and CDR2 YNNKEL (reference sequence). Between the trimmed V and J ends, which lost 4 bases and 0 bases, there was a span of 9 bases. The CDR3 here is CASSRQIYQETQYF. CDR3 nucleotides: TGTGCCAGCAGCCGACAGATTTACCAAGAGACCCAGTACTTC.

J is TRBJ1-2 and V is TRBV19, with D possibly matching TRBD1 (6 bases). The germline V gene has CDR1 LNHDA and CDR2 SQIVND (reference sequence). Trimming left V 8 bases short and J 8 bases short, with 15 bases between. The length of the CDR3 is 12 residues. The CDR3 here is CASWGRNRGYTF. CDR3 sequence (DNA): TGTGCCAGTTGGGGGCGCAATCGCGGCTACACCTTC.

J is TRBJ1-1 and V is TRBV6-2 or TRBV6-3; TRBD1 is a possible D gene (5 bases). The CDR3 covers 16 residues. The germline V gene encodes CDR1 MNHEY and CDR2 SVGEGT. The V end lost 0 bases, the J end lost 4 bases, and 15 bases lay between the germline ends. CDR3 in amino acids: CASSYSGGASGTEAFF. CDR3 nucleotide sequence: TGTGCCAGCAGTTACTCGGGAGGGGCGTCGGGCACTGAAGCTTTCTTT.

The chain has TRBV9 and TRBJ2-7, with a possible D match to TRBD2 (6 bases). The germline gives CDR1 SGDLS, CDR2 YYNGEE. The CDR3 has 15 amino acids. V shed 0 bases and J shed 0 bases, with 10 bases lying between them. This CDR3 reads CASSVGISGSYEQYF. The CDR3 DNA sequence: TGTGCCAGCAGCGTAGGTATTAGCGGCTCCTACGAGCAGTACTTC.

Concerning this clone itself: A much larger clone lies one base from this, so it may be a read error. CDR3 region: CASSFPGVGEQYF. The CDR3 DNA follows: TGCGCCAGCAGCTTTCCAGGGGTAGGCGAGCAGTACTTC. The rearrangement uses TRBV4-1 and TRBJ2-7; the D gene is possibly TRBD1 (6 bases). Germline V gene lookup returns CDR1 MGHRA and CDR2 YSYEKL. This CDR3 spans 13 amino acids. V lost 5 bases, J lost 6 bases, and 14 bases lay in between.